Listed below are T cell receptor beta chains from one sample, sequenced in a study of regulatory and conventional T cells in RAG deficiency. Using immunoSEQ multiplex PCR, the repertoire was profiled, and TCRdb retains in-frame clones only, with some absent. The table shows tens of thousands of clones, with around 89% occurring only once. The same data also contributed to another study, on regulatory T cells.

The specimen sequenced was CD4+ effector T cells sorted from blood. These receptors came from a human donor in good health. CDR3s leave out the opening cysteine and the closing phenylalanine or tryptophan. Fields, in order: V gene, clone size, J gene, CDR3 protein. A clone size is listed for some rows: how often the clone was seen (once, few, many), or a class if it is expanded.

>TRBV18|once|TRBJ1-4
ASSPRPGGEKLF
>TRBV5-1|-|TRBJ2-1
ASSPVVAGVGYNEQF
>TRBV6-5|-|TRBJ1-1
ASSYGKNTEAF
>TRBV29-1|-|TRBJ1-1
SVATGPNTEAF
>TRBV28|-|TRBJ2-7
ASSRDGYEQY
>TRBV13|-|TRBJ2-5
ASSYRTDQETQY
>TRBV5-1|-|TRBJ2-1
ASRAQGANEQF
>TRBV9|-|TRBJ1-4
ASSAGDVSNEKLF
>TRBV19|-|TRBJ2-3
ASSIGRTSGRATQY
>TRBV19|medium-sized|TRBJ2-1
ASSSGYEQF